This entry lists 20 T cell receptor beta chains sequenced from one sample in a study of blood T cell repertoires in COVID-19. Sequencing was performed with immunoSEQ multiplex PCR; in TCRdb, only in-frame clones are kept and a portion is missing. The sample records 150,000 to 250,000 clones, around 90% being singletons. Sequencing was carried out using PBMCs or T cells enriched from blood (not recorded which). These TCRs come from a woman in her twenties or thirties who had recovered from COVID-19.

Ten or more counts support this clone. The chain has TRBV5-1 and TRBJ2-2; TRBD2 matches at 9 bases. The CDR3 runs 18 residues. Trimming cost V 4 bases and J 4 bases; bases outside gene matches: 14. Germline CDR1 SGHRS, CDR2 YFSETQ. CDR3 bases: TGCGCCAGCAGCCTTGACGGTAGCGGGAGAGGGAGCACCGGGGAGCTGTTTTTT. Translated: CASSLDGSGRGSTGELFF.

This clone appeared a single time. The chain employs TRBV25-1 and TRBJ1-6; tentative D call: TRBD1 (5 bases). Per germline, CDR1 MGHDK and CDR2 SYGVNS. This CDR3 region has 15 residues. V lost 1 base and J lost 7, with 11 bases in between. This CDR3 reads CASSESLAGNSPLHF. The CDR3 region has the DNA TGTGCCAGCAGTGAATCGCTGGCAGGGAATTCACCCCTCCACTTT.

This sequence joins TRBV7-2 and TRBJ2-7; TRBD2 aligns across 7 bases. Germline assignment: CDR1 SGHTA and CDR2 FQGNSA. There are 14 residues in the CDR3. The V segment lost 5 bases and the J segment 5 bases; nucleotides outside the gene matches: 9. The CDR3 DNA is TGTGCCAGCAGCCCCCCGAGAGGGAGGGACGAGCAGTACTTC. It codes for CASSPPRGRDEQYF.

The gene calls are TRBV24-1 and TRBJ1-2; D is possibly TRBD1 (6 bases). Deletions cut 4 bases from V and 6 bases from J, with 11 bases between. Per germline, CDR1 KGHDR and CDR2 SFDVKD. The CDR3 is made up of 13 amino acids. The CDR3 nucleotides read TGTGCCACCAGTGACCCAAAGGGGGATGGCTACACCTTC. Its translation is CATSDPKGDGYTF.

The J gene is TRBJ1-6, the V gene TRBV7-9; D is uncertain. Trimming stripped 3 bases from V and 10 bases from J, with 13 bases between. Germline V gives CDR1 SEHNR, CDR2 FQNEAQ (reference sequence). The CDR3 is 14 amino acids. As DNA, the CDR3 is TGTGCCAGCAGCTTGGTTAGCGGGAGCTCACCCCTCCACTTT. The encoded protein is CASSLVSGSSPLHF.

This chain uses TRBV19 with TRBJ1-2, with 9 nucleotides matching TRBD1. V was pared by 4 bases and J by 3 bases, with 9 bases of the junction left unmatched. The CDR3 length is 16 residues. In germline, CDR1 is LNHDA, CDR2 SQIVND (reference sequence). The CDR3 sequence is CASSTWDRVGDYGYTF. DNA for the CDR3: TGTGCCAGTAGTACCTGGGACAGGGTGGGAGACTATGGCTACACCTTC. Variable domain in full (rest from reference TRBV19 and TRBJ1-2): DGGITQSPKYLFRKEGQNVTLSCEQNLNHDAMYWYRQDPGQGLRLIYYSQIVNDFQKGDIAEGYSVSREKKESFPLTVTSAQKNPTAFYLCASSTWDRVGDYGYTFGSGTRLTVV.

The genes are TRBV5-4 and TRBJ1-2; D remains ambiguous. CDR1 SGHNT and CDR2 YYREEE come from the germline V gene (reference sequence). Trimming removed 0 bases from V and 6 bases from J, with 18 bases in between. The CDR3 consists of 16 residues. The CDR3 region is CASSLAGYRKANGYTF. As DNA, the CDR3 is TGTGCCAGCAGCTTGGCGGGATACCGAAAGGCAAATGGCTACACCTTC.

The chain recombines TRBV5-1 with TRBJ2-2; 7 positions agree with TRBD1. The CDR3 is 15 amino acids. CDR1 is SGHRS and CDR2 is YFSETQ in the germline V gene. Unmatched junction bases numbered 6, after V lost 4 bases and J lost 3 bases. The CDR3 sequence: CASSPRTGDTGELFF. The CDR3 region has the DNA TGCGCCAGCAGCCCCAGGACAGGAGACACCGGGGAGCTGTTTTTT.

This sequence joins TRBV10-3 and TRBJ1-2, with D hard to call. V was shortened by 10 bases and J by 8 bases, with 11 bases between the two germline ends. Germline loops: CDR1 ENHRY, CDR2 SYGVKD. This CDR3 contains 10 residues. The CDR3 DNA is TGTGCCACCTTTCGGGGAGGCTACACCTTC. This codes for CATFRGGYTF.

This clone occurred a few times. This chain links TRBV25-1 with TRBJ1-3; TRBD1 might be the D (5 bases). V lost 3 bases and J lost 0, with 6 bases in between. The V gene's germline CDR1 is MGHDK and CDR2 SYGVNS. The CDR3 has 14 residues. This CDR3 is CASSEDISGNTIYF. In DNA form, the CDR3 reads TGTGCCAGCAGTGAGGACATCTCTGGAAACACCATATATTTT.

V is TRBV15 and J is TRBJ2-5; the match to TRBD2 covers 15 bases. CDR3 length equals 18 residues. V trimming: 3 bases; J trimming: 4 bases; junction bases outside the gene matches: 9. Germline lookup yields CDR1 LNHNV and CDR2 YYDKDF (reference sequence). CDR3 sequence: CATSSSGLAGGPRETQYF. The CDR3 region has the DNA TGTGCCACCAGCAGCTCAGGACTAGCGGGAGGGCCACGAGAGACCCAGTACTTC.

The J gene is TRBJ1-5, the V gene TRBV7-2; D unclear. Germline assignment: CDR1 SGHTA and CDR2 FQGNSA. V was trimmed by 1 base and J by 6 bases, leaving 10 bases between them. The CDR3 has 14 residues. The chain's CDR3 is CASSLVFSGQPQHF. Written as DNA, the CDR3 is TGTGCCAGCAGCTTAGTCTTCTCCGGTCAGCCCCAGCATTTT.

The chain has TRBV4-3 and TRBJ1-4; 7 bases fit TRBD1. V trimming: 4 bases; J trimming: 9 bases; junction bases outside the gene matches: 8. CDR1 LGHNA and CDR2 YSLEER come from the germline V gene. The length of the CDR3 is 14 residues. The DNA of the CDR3 is TGCGCCAGCAGCCCCCGACAGGGCGGGCAAAAACTGTTTTTT. Its translation: CASSPRQGGQKLFF.

In regard to this clone: The same CDR3 is also encoded by other DNA sequences in this sample. In DNA, the CDR3 is TGTGCCTGGAGTGTAAGAAGGGGCAACACTGAAGCTTTCTTT. It specifies CAWSVRRGNTEAFF. The genes are TRBV30 and TRBJ1-1; D perhaps matches TRBD1 (5 bases). The V end lost 0 bases, the J end lost 2 bases, and 10 bases lay between the germline ends. Germline loops: CDR1 GTSNPN, CDR2 SVGIG (reference sequence). This CDR3 has 14 amino acids.

This rearrangement joins TRBV7-2 to TRBJ2-2, with D possibly being TRBD2 (6 bases). The CDR3 spans 14 residues. Germline CDR1 reads SGHTA; CDR2 reads FQGNSA. V lost 4 bases to trimming and J lost 8 bases, with 14 bases between them. CDR3 in DNA: TGTGCCAGCAGCTCAGGCGGGGCCCCGGGGGAGCTGTTTTTT. Translation gives CASSSGGAPGELFF.

The chain employs TRBV30 and TRBJ1-5; 7 bases map to TRBD1. The V and J ends lost 0 bases and 0 bases, in that order; junction bases with no gene match: 5. Germline values: CDR1 GTSNPN, CDR2 SVGIG (reference sequence). The CDR3 totals 16 residues. The CDR3 here is CAWSVQGPLSNQPQHF. The CDR3 DNA reads as TGTGCCTGGAGTGTACAGGGGCCTCTTAGCAATCAGCCCCAGCATTTT.

This clone was detected a few times. The chain carries TRBV19 and TRBJ1-1; TRBD1 matches 7 bases. CDR3 length equals 13 residues. The trim removed 7 bases at V and 5 bases at J, leaving 7 bases unmatched. Germline CDR1 and CDR2: LNHDA and SQIVND (reference sequence). CDR3 region: CASTDRVGTEAFF. The CDR3 DNA sequence: TGTGCCAGTACCGACAGGGTAGGTACTGAAGCTTTCTTT.

The rearrangement uses TRBV19 and TRBJ1-2; 7 bases fit TRBD1. The V and J ends lost 5 bases and 3 bases, in that order; junction bases with no gene match: 3. Germline CDR1 is LNHDA and CDR2 is SQIVND (reference sequence). This CDR3 spans 13 amino acids. DNA for the CDR3: TGTGCCAGTAGTGGAGGACAGGACTATGGCTACACCTTC. Translating gives CASSGGQDYGYTF.

This clone was picked up one time. The chain recombines TRBV18 with TRBJ2-3, with 10 bases aligning to TRBD2. V shed 3 bases and J 3 bases; nucleotides not matched to a gene: 6. Germline V CDR1 and CDR2: KGHSH, LQKENI. This CDR3 region has 16 residues. The CDR3 protein is CASSPLAGVSTDTQYF. DNA of the CDR3: TGTGCCAGCTCACCGCTAGCGGGAGTTAGTACAGATACGCAGTATTTT.

The chain uses TRBV24-1 and TRBJ2-2, with TRBD1 matching 10 bases. The germline V gene has CDR1 KGHDR and CDR2 SFDVKD. The CDR3 sequence is 15 residues long. V shed 0 bases and J 6 bases; nucleotides not matched to a gene: 0. The CDR3 spells CATSDLGTGAGELFF. The CDR3 region has the DNA TGTGCCACCAGTGATTTGGGGACAGGGGCCGGGGAGCTGTTTTTT.